The 5 T cell receptor beta chains below all came from one sample that was sequenced in a study of cytomegalovirus exposure and HLA in healthy donors. Vbeta (60) and Jbeta (13) primers were used in the PCR. The assay was immunoSEQ multiplex PCR, and TCRdb's table has in-frame clones only and misses some. The table lists over 150,000 clones, around 82% of them singletons. Sequencing was performed on PBMCs. These receptors came from a woman aged 25-40 years in good health and CMV-seronegative.

The chain is built from TRBV28 and TRBJ1-6, with unresolved D. Per the germline V gene, CDR1 is MDHEN and CDR2 is SYDVKM. V was cut by 2 bases and J by 6 bases, with 2 bases left in between. The CDR3 runs to 12 residues. Written as DNA, the CDR3 is TGTGCCAGCAGTTTACTTAATTCACCCCTCCACTTT. This translates into CASSLLNSPLHF.

The rearrangement links TRBV9 to TRBJ2-7, with 8 positions matching TRBD1. Germline V lookup: CDR1 SGDLS, CDR2 YYNGEE. J was trimmed by 6 bases and V by 0 bases; bases with no gene match: 8. This CDR3 has 15 residues. CDR3 DNA sequence: TGTGCCAGCAGCGTAGGGTCGGGGACAGGTCGCGAGCAGTACTTC. It specifies CASSVGSGTGREQYF. Full variable domain (rest looked up from reference TRBV9 and TRBJ2-7): DSGVTQTPKHLITATGQRVTLRCSPRSGDLSVYWYQQSLDQGLQFLIQYYNGEERAKGNILERFSAQQFPDLHSELNLSSLELGDSALYFCASSVGSGTGREQYFGPGTRLTVT.

The chain combines TRBV7-2 with TRBJ2-7; D remains unclear. The V gene lost 4 bases and the J gene lost 3 bases, with 10 bases spanning the gap. This CDR3 is 13 amino acids long. Per the germline V gene, CDR1 is SGHTA and CDR2 is FQGNSA. CDR3 sequence reads: CASSSDTSYEQYF. The DNA for the CDR3 is TGTGCCAGCAGCTCCGACACGAGCTACGAGCAGTACTTC.

The rearrangement links TRBV28 to TRBJ2-7, with D maybe TRBD2 (6 bases). CDR3 length: 12 residues. The V gene lost 7 bases and the J gene lost 4 bases, with 11 bases spanning the gap. Germline CDR1 is MDHEN and CDR2 is SYDVKM. The CDR3 nucleotides are TGTGCCAGCACCCTCGCGGGGTACGAGCAGTACTTC. This encodes CASTLAGYEQYF. Looking up the rest from reference TRBV28 and TRBJ2-7 gives the full variable domain: DVKVTQSSRYLVKRTGEKVFLECVQDMDHENMFWYRQDPGLGLRLIYFSYDVKMKEKGDIPEGYSVSREKKERFSLILESASTNQTSMYLCASTLAGYEQYFGPGTRLTVT.

The table lists this clone with a count of one. This sequence joins TRBV28 and TRBJ1-1, with D tentatively TRBD1 (5 bases). Germline lookup yields CDR1 MDHEN and CDR2 SYDVKM. This CDR3 spans 13 amino acids. V lost 7 bases and J lost 5, with 14 bases in between. The DNA for the CDR3 is TGTGCCAGCACTATTCAGGGAAGTACTGAAGCTTTCTTT. Its translation: CASTIQGSTEAFF.